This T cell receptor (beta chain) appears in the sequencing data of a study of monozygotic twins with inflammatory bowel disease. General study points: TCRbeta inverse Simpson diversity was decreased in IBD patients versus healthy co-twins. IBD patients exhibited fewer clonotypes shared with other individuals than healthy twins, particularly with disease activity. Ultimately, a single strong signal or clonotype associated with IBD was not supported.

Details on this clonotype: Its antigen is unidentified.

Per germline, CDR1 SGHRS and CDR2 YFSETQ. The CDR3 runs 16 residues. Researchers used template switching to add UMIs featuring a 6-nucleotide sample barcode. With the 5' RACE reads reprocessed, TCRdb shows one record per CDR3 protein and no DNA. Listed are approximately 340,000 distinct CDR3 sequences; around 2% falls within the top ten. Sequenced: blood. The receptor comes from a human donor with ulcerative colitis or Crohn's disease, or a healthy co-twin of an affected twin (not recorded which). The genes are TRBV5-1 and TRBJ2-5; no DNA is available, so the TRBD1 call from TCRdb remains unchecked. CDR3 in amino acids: CASSLGVREGKETQYF.